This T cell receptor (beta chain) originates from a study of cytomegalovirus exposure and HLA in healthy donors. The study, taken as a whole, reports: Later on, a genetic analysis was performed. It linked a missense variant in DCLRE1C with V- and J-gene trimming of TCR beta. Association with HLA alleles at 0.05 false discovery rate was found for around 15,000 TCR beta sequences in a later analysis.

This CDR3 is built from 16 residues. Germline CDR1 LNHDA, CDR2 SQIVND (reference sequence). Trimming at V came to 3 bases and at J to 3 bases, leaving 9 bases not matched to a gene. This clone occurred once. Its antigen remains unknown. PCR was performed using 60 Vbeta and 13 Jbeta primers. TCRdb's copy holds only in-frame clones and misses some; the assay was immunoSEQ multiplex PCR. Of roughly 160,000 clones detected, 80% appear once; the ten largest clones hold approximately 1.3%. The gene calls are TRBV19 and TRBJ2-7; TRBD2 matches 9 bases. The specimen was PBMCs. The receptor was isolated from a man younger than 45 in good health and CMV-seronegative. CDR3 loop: CASSIGTSGWVYEQYF. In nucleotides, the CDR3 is TGTGCCAGTAGTATCGGTACTAGCGGGTGGGTCTACGAGCAGTACTTC.